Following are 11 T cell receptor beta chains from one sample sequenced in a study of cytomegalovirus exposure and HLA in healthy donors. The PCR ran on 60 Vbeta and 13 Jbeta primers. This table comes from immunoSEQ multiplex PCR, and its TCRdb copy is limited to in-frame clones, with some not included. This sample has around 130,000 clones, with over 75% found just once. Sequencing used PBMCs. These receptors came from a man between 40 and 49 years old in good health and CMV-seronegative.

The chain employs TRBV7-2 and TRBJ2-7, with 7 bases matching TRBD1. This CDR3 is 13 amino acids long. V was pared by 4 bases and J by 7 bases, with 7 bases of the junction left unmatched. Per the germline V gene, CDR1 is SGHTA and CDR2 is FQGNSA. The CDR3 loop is CASSSGQSIEQYF. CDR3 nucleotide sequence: TGTGCCAGCAGCTCGGGACAGAGTATTGAGCAGTACTTC.

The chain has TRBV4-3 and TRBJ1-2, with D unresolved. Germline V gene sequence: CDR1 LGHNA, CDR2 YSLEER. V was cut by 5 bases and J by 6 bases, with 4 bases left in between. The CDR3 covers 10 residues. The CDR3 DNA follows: TGCGCCAGCAGCGAGGATGGCTACACCTTC. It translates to CASSEDGYTF.

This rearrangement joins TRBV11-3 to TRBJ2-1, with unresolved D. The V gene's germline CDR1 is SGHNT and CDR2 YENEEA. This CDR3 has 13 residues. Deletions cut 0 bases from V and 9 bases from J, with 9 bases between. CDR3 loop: CASSLDEASEQFF. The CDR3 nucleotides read TGTGCCAGCAGCTTAGATGAGGCCAGTGAGCAGTTCTTC.

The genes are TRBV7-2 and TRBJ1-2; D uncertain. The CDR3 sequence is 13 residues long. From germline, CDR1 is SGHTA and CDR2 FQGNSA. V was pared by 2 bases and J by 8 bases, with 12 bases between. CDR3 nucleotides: TGTGCCAGCAGCTTAAATCGGGTCGGCGGCTACACCTTC. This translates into CASSLNRVGGYTF.

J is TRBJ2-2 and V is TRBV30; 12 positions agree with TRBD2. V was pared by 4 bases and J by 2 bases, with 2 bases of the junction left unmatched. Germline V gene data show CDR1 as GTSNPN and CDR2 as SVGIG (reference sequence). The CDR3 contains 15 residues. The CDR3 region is CAWTSGRVNTGELFF. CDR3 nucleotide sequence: TGTGCCTGGACTAGCGGGAGGGTCAACACCGGGGAGCTGTTTTTT. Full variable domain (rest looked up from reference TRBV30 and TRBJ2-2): SQTIHQWPATLVQPVGSPLSLECTVEGTSNPNLYWYRQAAGRGLQLLFYSVGIGQISSEVPQNLSASRPQDRQFILSSKKLLLSDSGFYLCAWTSGRVNTGELFFGEGSRLTVL.

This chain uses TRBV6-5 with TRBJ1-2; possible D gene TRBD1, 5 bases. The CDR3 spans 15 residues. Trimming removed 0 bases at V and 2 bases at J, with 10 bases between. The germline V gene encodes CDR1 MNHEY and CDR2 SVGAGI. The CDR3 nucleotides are TGTGCCAGCAGTTACTCGGTCCAGGGAAACTATGGCTACACCTTC. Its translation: CASSYSVQGNYGYTF.

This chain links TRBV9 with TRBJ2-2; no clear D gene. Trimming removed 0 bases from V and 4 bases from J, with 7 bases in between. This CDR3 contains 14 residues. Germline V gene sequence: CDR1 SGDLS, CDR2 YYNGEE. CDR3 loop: CASSVDSSTGELFF. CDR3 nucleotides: TGTGCCAGCAGCGTAGACAGTTCCACCGGGGAGCTGTTTTTT.

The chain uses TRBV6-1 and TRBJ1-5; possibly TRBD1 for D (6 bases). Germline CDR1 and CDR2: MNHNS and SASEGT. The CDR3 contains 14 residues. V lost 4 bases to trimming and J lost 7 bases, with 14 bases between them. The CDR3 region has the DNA TGTGCCAGCAGTGTTCGGACAGCGGGGCAGCCCCAGCATTTT. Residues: CASSVRTAGQPQHF.

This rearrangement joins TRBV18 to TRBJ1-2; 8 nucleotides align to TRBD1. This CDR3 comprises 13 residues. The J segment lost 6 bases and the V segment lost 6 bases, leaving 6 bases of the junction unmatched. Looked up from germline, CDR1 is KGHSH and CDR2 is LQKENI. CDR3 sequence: CASSPTTGDGYTF. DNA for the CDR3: TGTGCCAGCTCTCCCACGACAGGGGATGGCTACACCTTC. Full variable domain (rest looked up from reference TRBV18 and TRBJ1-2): NAGVMQNPRHLVRRRGQEARLRCSPMKGHSHVYWYRQLPEEGLKFMVYLQKENIIDESGMPKERFSAEFPKEGPSILRIQQVVRGDSAAYFCASSPTTGDGYTFGSGTRLTVV.

CDR3 DNA sequence: TGTGCCAGCAGTGCGCCGGGACAGGGGGCCTACGAGCAGTACTTC. Its translation: CASSAPGQGAYEQYF. The chain is built from TRBV28 and TRBJ2-7, with 11 bases fitting TRBD1. The junction had 5 bases not matched to a gene; V was cut back by 5 bases and J by 2 bases. CDR3 length equals 15 residues. The germline gives CDR1 MDHEN, CDR2 SYDVKM.

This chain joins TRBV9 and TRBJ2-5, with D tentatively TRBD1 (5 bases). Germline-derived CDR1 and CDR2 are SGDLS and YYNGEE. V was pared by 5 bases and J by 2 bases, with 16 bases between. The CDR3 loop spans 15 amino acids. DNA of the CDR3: TGTGCCAGCAGTTGGGGCAGGAAACCTCAAGAGACCCAGTACTTC. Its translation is CASSWGRKPQETQYF.